A single sample gave rise to the 30 T cell receptor beta chains below, sequenced in a study of cytomegalovirus exposure and HLA in healthy donors. 60 Vbeta and 13 Jbeta primers were used in PCR. Produced via immunoSEQ multiplex PCR; TCRdb's table is partial and in-frame only. The data hold approximately 100,000 clones, with over 65% observed a single time. Sequenced input: PBMCs. The source is a female donor in good health and CMV-seropositive.

J is TRBJ1-2 and V is TRBV28; 11 nucleotides agree with TRBD1. The ends lost 1 base at V and 9 bases at J; junction bases unmatched: 4. This CDR3 spans 14 amino acids. Germline CDR1 MDHEN, CDR2 SYDVKM. The CDR3 is CASSLSGTGGRYTF. Here the CDR3 DNA reads TGTGCCAGCAGTTTATCCGGGACAGGGGGACGCTACACCTTC.

J is TRBJ1-5 and V is TRBV30, with 9 bases fitting TRBD1. The CDR3 is 14 amino acids. V was pared by 3 bases and J by 7 bases, with 7 bases of the junction left unmatched. Germline CDR1 is GTSNPN and CDR2 is SVGIG (reference sequence). Written as DNA, the CDR3 is TGTGCCTGGAGCGCACAGGGGGCCGAACAGCCCCAGCATTTT. Encoded protein: CAWSAQGAEQPQHF.

The chain joins TRBV11-2 to TRBJ2-5; 9 bases fit TRBD2. This CDR3 region has 15 residues. Germline V CDR1 and CDR2: SGHAT, FQNNGV. The ends lost 1 base at V and 5 bases at J; junction bases unmatched: 5. The DNA for the CDR3 is TGTGCCAGCAGCTTAGGGGCGGGAGGGATGGAGACCCAGTACTTC. Amino acids: CASSLGAGGMETQYF.

The chain carries TRBV2 and TRBJ2-3; 11 bases match TRBD2. The CDR3 extends over 16 amino acids. CDR1 is SNHLY and CDR2 is FYNNEI in the germline V gene. V was clipped by 4 bases and J by 6 bases; unmatched bases: 9. CDR3 DNA sequence: TGTGCCAGCAGTGTGGGGACTAGCGGCGGCTCGGATACGCAGTATTTT. Amino acid sequence: CASSVGTSGGSDTQYF. Together with reference TRBV2 and TRBJ2-3, the CDR3 gives the full variable domain: EPEVTQTPSHQVTQMGQEVILRCVPISNHLYFYWYRQILGQKVEFLVSFYNNEISEKSEIFDDQFSVERPDGSNFTLKIRSTKLEDSAMYFCASSVGTSGGSDTQYFGPGTRLTVL.

The chain employs TRBV11-1 and TRBJ1-6; 7 positions match TRBD1. CDR1 is SGHAT, CDR2 FQDESV, per germline (reference sequence). This CDR3 region has 14 residues. The trim removed 5 bases at V and 9 bases at J, leaving 7 bases unmatched. The CDR3 here is CASSGDRVGSPLHF. In DNA, the CDR3 is TGTGCCAGCAGCGGAGACAGGGTCGGTTCACCCCTCCACTTT.

This clone showed up just a few times. This sequence joins TRBV5-1 and TRBJ1-2, with D perhaps matching TRBD1 (6 bases). V was trimmed by 4 bases and J by 3 bases, leaving 13 bases between them. The CDR3 loop spans 14 amino acids. Germline CDR1 is SGHRS and CDR2 is YFSETQ. In DNA, the CDR3 is TGCGCCAGCAGCACCCATGGACAGTACTATGGCTACACCTTC. It translates to CASSTHGQYYGYTF. Full variable domain (rest looked up from reference TRBV5-1 and TRBJ1-2): KAGVTQTPRYLIKTRGQQVTLSCSPISGHRSVSWYQQTPGQGLQFLFEYFSETQRNKGNFPGRFSGRQFSNSRSEMNVSTLELGDSALYLCASSTHGQYYGYTFGSGTRLTVV.

This clone was observed once. The chain is built from TRBV18 and TRBJ1-2; 7 bases are a match to TRBD1. The V gene end was trimmed by 6 bases and the J gene end by 4 bases; junction bases not matched to a gene: 5. Germline V CDR1 and CDR2: KGHSH, LQKENI. The CDR3 is made up of 13 amino acids. CDR3 coding DNA: TGTGCCAGCTCGCCGGGACAGATCTATGGCTACACCTTC. It encodes CASSPGQIYGYTF.

The V call is TRBV5-4, the J call TRBJ1-2, with 7 bases lining up with TRBD1. This CDR3 spans 15 amino acids. V was pared by 0 bases and J by 5 bases, with 7 bases of the junction left unmatched. The germline CDR1 and CDR2 sequences are SGHNT and YYREEE (reference sequence). The CDR3, as DNA: TGTGCCAGCAGCTTGGCGTATGCAGGGGGGTATGGCTACACCTTC. Translated: CASSLAYAGGYGYTF.

The V and J genes are TRBV28 and TRBJ1-1, with 7 bases identical to TRBD1. The CDR3 has 14 residues. Trimming took 4 bases from V and 6 from J; bases not matched to a gene: 8. Germline V gene lookup returns CDR1 MDHEN and CDR2 SYDVKM. CDR3 nucleotides: TGTGCCAGCAGTTCCTTGACAGGGATCGCTGAAGCTTTCTTT. Translated, it gives CASSSLTGIAEAFF.

This chain joins TRBV6-5 and TRBJ1-5, with a tentative D call TRBD1 (5 bases). The germline V gene encodes CDR1 MNHEY and CDR2 SVGAGI. The CDR3 runs 14 residues. Trimming removed 10 bases at V and 6 bases at J, with 19 bases between. The DNA for the CDR3 is TGTGCCACCACCGCAGGGACGGGGGGTCAGCCCCAGCATTTT. This encodes CATTAGTGGQPQHF.

The gene calls are TRBV15 and TRBJ1-6; no reliable D call. The CDR3 covers 12 residues. Trimming stripped 3 bases from V and 7 bases from J, with 4 bases between. The germline V gene has CDR1 LNHNV and CDR2 YYDKDF (reference sequence). CDR3 bases: TGTGCCACCAGCAGGGGCAATTCACCCCTCCACTTT. Encoded protein: CATSRGNSPLHF.

This chain joins TRBV27 and TRBJ1-5; the match to TRBD1 covers 7 bases. CDR3 length equals 16 residues. CDR1 is MNHEY and CDR2 is SMNVEV in the germline V gene (reference sequence). The V and J ends lost 3 bases and 2 bases, in that order; junction bases with no gene match: 7. CDR3 sequence reads: CASSFGPGQGNQPQHF. CDR3 coding DNA: TGTGCCAGCAGTTTCGGCCCCGGACAGGGCAATCAGCCCCAGCATTTT.

This rearrangement joins TRBV19 to TRBJ2-1; TRBD2 might be the D (5 bases). Germline V gives CDR1 LNHDA, CDR2 SQIVND (reference sequence). V shed 4 bases and J shed 8 bases, with 15 bases lying between them. The CDR3 loop spans 14 amino acids. The CDR3 is CASSTPGVNDEQFF. In nucleotides, the CDR3 is TGTGCCAGTAGTACTCCCGGGGTAAACGATGAGCAGTTCTTC.

The rearrangement joins TRBV28 to TRBJ2-7; 8 bases map to TRBD2. The CDR3 has 13 amino acids. CDR1 and CDR2 (germline): MDHEN, SYDVKM. V trimming: 6 bases; J trimming: 6 bases; junction bases outside the gene matches: 7. The chain's CDR3 is CASRTSGTSEQYF. The CDR3 DNA sequence: TGTGCCAGCAGGACGTCTGGGACTAGCGAGCAGTACTTC.

The J gene is TRBJ2-5, the V gene TRBV29-1; 7 bases are shared with TRBD1. Germline assignment: CDR1 SQVTM and CDR2 ANQGSEA. The CDR3 is 13 amino acids. The V segment lost 6 bases and the J segment 4 bases; nucleotides outside the gene matches: 8. CDR3 nucleotides: TGCAGCGTCGTGACAGGGCGGCGAGAGACCCAGTACTTC. Translation: CSVVTGRRETQYF.

The gene calls are TRBV18 and TRBJ1-5, with 7 bases lining up with TRBD1. From germline, CDR1 is KGHSH and CDR2 LQKENI. Losses at the gene ends were 5 bases for V and 6 bases for J; bases not matched to a gene: 7. This CDR3 is 14 amino acids long. The CDR3 sequence: CASSAPGGGQPQHF. The CDR3 DNA is TGTGCCAGCTCAGCTCCAGGGGGAGGTCAGCCCCAGCATTTT.

The rearrangement uses TRBV5-1 and TRBJ2-3; 14 bases align to TRBD2. Trimming cost V 4 bases and J 6 bases; bases outside gene matches: 7. The CDR3 runs to 16 residues. Germline CDR1 reads SGHRS; CDR2 reads YFSETQ. For the CDR3, the DNA is TGCGCCAGCAGCCCCGGACTAGCGGGAGGATCGGATACGCAGTATTTT. Amino acids: CASSPGLAGGSDTQYF.

This clone was found once. The chain has TRBV2 and TRBJ2-7, with D possibly being TRBD1 (6 bases). Trimming stripped 8 bases from V and 2 bases from J, with 13 bases between. The germline gives CDR1 SNHLY, CDR2 FYNNEI. CDR3 length equals 13 residues. The CDR3: CASEHRTAYEQYF. As DNA, the CDR3 is TGTGCCAGCGAACATAGGACAGCCTACGAGCAGTACTTC.

In its sample, this clone was seen once. The chain joins TRBV27 to TRBJ2-5; 11 bases are shared with TRBD2. V gave up 5 bases and J gave up 5 bases; unmatched junction bases: 4. The CDR3 is 14 residues long. The germline gives CDR1 MNHEY, CDR2 SMNVEV (reference sequence). CDR3 in amino acids: CASSHGLAGETQYF. CDR3 coding DNA: TGTGCCAGCAGTCATGGACTAGCGGGCGAGACCCAGTACTTC.

This clone appeared a single time. This chain uses TRBV29-1 with TRBJ2-7; D possibly corresponds to TRBD1 (6 bases). Germline lookup yields CDR1 SQVTM and CDR2 ANQGSEA. The CDR3 totals 13 residues. The ends were cut back, 7 bases at V and 7 bases at J, with 20 bases in the middle. The CDR3 DNA sequence: TGCAGCGCTGCTTATACAGGGTCAGGGGAGCAGTACTTC. It translates to CSAAYTGSGEQYF.

The chain has TRBV5-4 and TRBJ2-3; TRBD2 matches 7 bases. The CDR3 consists of 16 residues. Germline trimming cut 0 bases from V and 1 base from J; bases unmatched to any gene: 5. In germline, CDR1 is SGHNT, CDR2 YYREEE (reference sequence). CDR3 sequence: CASSLGGRARTDTQYF. CDR3 sequence (DNA): TGTGCCAGCAGCTTGGGAGGGAGGGCCCGCACAGATACGCAGTATTTT.

The rearrangement uses TRBV7-2 and TRBJ1-2, with 7 positions matching TRBD1. This CDR3 spans 12 amino acids. V was clipped by 5 bases and J by 5 bases; unmatched bases: 2. The germline CDR1 and CDR2 sequences are SGHTA and FQGNSA. Written as DNA, the CDR3 is TGTGCCAGCAGCCTGACAGGGTATGGCTACACCTTC. Translating it yields CASSLTGYGYTF.

V usage is TRBV4-1 and J usage is TRBJ2-7; no firm D call. The CDR3 has 14 amino acids. Germline assignment: CDR1 MGHRA and CDR2 YSYEKL. Trimming removed 6 bases at V and 1 base at J, with 13 bases between. The CDR3: CASRGSVASYEQYF. CDR3 in DNA: TGCGCCAGCAGGGGCTCTGTGGCGTCCTACGAGCAGTACTTC.

The rearrangement links TRBV29-1 to TRBJ2-7; 7 bases map to TRBD1. The CDR3 loop spans 14 amino acids. Germline V gene sequence: CDR1 SQVTM, CDR2 ANQGSEA. V was pared by 4 bases and J by 0 bases, with 6 bases of the junction left unmatched. The DNA for the CDR3 is TGCAGCGTTGCCGGGACAGAGCTCTCCTACGAGCAGTACTTC. It yields the protein CSVAGTELSYEQYF.

The J gene is TRBJ2-1, the V gene TRBV7-6; TRBD2 is a possible D gene (5 bases). This CDR3 is built from 11 residues. V lost 8 bases to trimming and J lost 8 bases, with 10 bases between them. Germline assignment: CDR1 SGHVS and CDR2 FNYEAQ. The CDR3 DNA sequence: TGTGCCAGCGGGAGTACGGATGAGCAGTTCTTC. It encodes CASGSTDEQFF.

This clone was picked up one time. The CDR3 here is CASSLNPFGTSFMNTEAFF. In DNA, the CDR3 is TGCGCCAGCAGCTTGAACCCCTTCGGGACATCTTTCATGAACACTGAAGCTTTCTTT. The chain uses TRBV5-1 and TRBJ1-1; D is possibly TRBD1 (6 bases). V dropped 1 base and J dropped 0 bases, with 22 bases sitting between them. This CDR3 is 19 amino acids long. Germline-derived CDR1 and CDR2 are SGHRS and YFSETQ.

This clone was observed once. The rearrangement joins TRBV29-1 to TRBJ1-1; perhaps TRBD1 as D (5 bases). The CDR3 consists of 15 residues. The germline V and J ends were trimmed by 2 bases and 0 bases, with 13 bases remaining between them. The germline CDR1 and CDR2 sequences are SQVTM and ANQGSEA. The CDR3 loop reads CSVEQMGHMNTEAFF. The CDR3 DNA sequence: TGCAGCGTTGAACAGATGGGGCATATGAACACTGAAGCTTTCTTT.

The rearrangement joins TRBV18 to TRBJ1-4, with TRBD1 matching 8 bases. The V gene's germline CDR1 is KGHSH and CDR2 LQKENI. J lost 10 bases, V lost 1 base, and 8 bases had no gene match. The CDR3 runs to 15 residues. CDR3 nucleotide sequence: TGTGCCAGCTCACCACGTGCTCAGGGGGCTGGAAAACTGTTTTTT. Protein: CASSPRAQGAGKLFF.

The chain joins TRBV6-1 to TRBJ2-7; possible D gene TRBD1, 5 bases. Looked up from germline, CDR1 is MNHNS and CDR2 is SASEGT. The V gene lost 6 bases and the J gene lost 2 bases, with 11 bases spanning the gap. The CDR3 runs to 13 residues. CDR3 sequence (DNA): TGTGCCAGCAGGAAACAGGTAACCTACGAGCAGTACTTC. Its translation is CASRKQVTYEQYF.

The chain couples TRBV5-5 to TRBJ2-7; 7 bases line up with TRBD1. Losses at the gene ends were 4 bases for V and 1 base for J; bases not matched to a gene: 8. The germline gives CDR1 SGHKS, CDR2 YYEKEE (reference sequence). The CDR3 is made up of 15 amino acids. The CDR3 region has the DNA TGTGCCAGCAGCGGATCCGGGACAGCATCCTACGAGCAGTACTTC. Its protein is CASSGSGTASYEQYF. Combining the CDR3 with reference TRBV5-5 and TRBJ2-7 gives the whole variable domain DAGVTQSPTHLIKTRGQQVTLRCSPISGHKSVSWYQQVLGQGPQFIFQYYEKEERGRGNFPDRFSARQFPNYSSELNVNALLLGDSALYLCASSGSGTASYEQYFGPGTRLTVT.